This T cell receptor beta chain was sequenced during a study of cytomegalovirus exposure and HLA in healthy donors. Study outcomes and limitations: Many donors carried some public TCRs, although rarity characterized most TCR sequences. Specificity of a few CMV-associated chains for CMV antigens was verified in vitro.

Notes on this clone: Its antigen is not known.

The CDR3 is made up of 14 amino acids. The V end lost 0 bases, the J end lost 0 bases, and 5 bases lay between the germline ends. Germline CDR1 and CDR2: MGHRA and YSYEKL. The repertoire was sequenced with immunoSEQ multiplex PCR; TCRdb's copy has only in-frame clones and lacks some. The repertoire holds fewer than 120,000 clones, roughly 90% seen once, with almost 1.5% in the top ten. The chain links TRBV4-1 to TRBJ1-1, with D possibly matching TRBD1 (5 bases). Source material: PBMCs. The TCR sequence derives from a woman in her 30s in good health and CMV-seropositive. Here the CDR3 reads CASSQEQVNTEAFF. The CDR3, as DNA: TGCGCCAGCAGCCAAGAACAGGTGAACACTGAAGCTTTCTTT.